This TCR beta chain is from a study of T cell repertoires in aging, cancer and after chemotherapy. Across the whole study: Six age groups, ranging from 30 or younger to 70 or older, included the donors. Chronic lymphocytic leukemia patients on fludarabine- or bendamustine-based regimens gave paired samples before and after chemotherapy. The whole study produced a dataset of about 8.8 million TCR reads.

Peripheral blood genomic DNA, not sorted cells or RNA, was the template. Trimming stripped 2 bases from V and 4 bases from J, with 10 bases between. In germline, CDR1 is MNHEY, CDR2 SVGAGI. The CDR3 is 14 residues long. Rearranged V-D-J TRB sequences were amplified with a mixed TRB-A/B primer pool. TCRdb recomputed calls from the multiplex PCR reads with MiXCR, one row per CDR3 protein. This table has roughly 3,000 distinct CDR3 sequences, around 50% appearing once. Sequenced input: blood. The receptor's source is a human donor with a blood cancer. The V call is TRBV6-5, the J call TRBJ2-3, with D possibly being TRBD2 (5 bases). CDR3 region: CASSYQTGSDTQYF. In DNA, the CDR3 is TGTGCCAGCAGTTACCAGACGGGGTCAGATACGCAGTATTTT.